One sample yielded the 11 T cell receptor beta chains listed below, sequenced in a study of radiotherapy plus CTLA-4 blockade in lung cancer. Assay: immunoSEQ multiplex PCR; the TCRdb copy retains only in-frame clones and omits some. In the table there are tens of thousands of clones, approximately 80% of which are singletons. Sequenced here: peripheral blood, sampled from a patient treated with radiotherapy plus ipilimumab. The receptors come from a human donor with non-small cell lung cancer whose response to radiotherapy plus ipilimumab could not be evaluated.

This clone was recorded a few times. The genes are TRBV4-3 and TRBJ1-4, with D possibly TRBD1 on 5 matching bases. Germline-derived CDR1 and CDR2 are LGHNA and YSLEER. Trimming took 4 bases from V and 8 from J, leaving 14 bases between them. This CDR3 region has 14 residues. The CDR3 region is CASSPRTGEEKLFF. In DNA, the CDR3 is TGCGCCAGCAGCCCCCGCACAGGAGAAGAAAAACTGTTTTTT.

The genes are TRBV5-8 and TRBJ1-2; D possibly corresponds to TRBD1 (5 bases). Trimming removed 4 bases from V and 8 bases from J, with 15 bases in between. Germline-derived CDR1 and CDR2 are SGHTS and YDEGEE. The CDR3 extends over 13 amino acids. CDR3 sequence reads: CASSPKGLGGYTF. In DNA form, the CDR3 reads TGTGCCAGCAGCCCTAAGGGACTCGGGGGCTACACCTTC.

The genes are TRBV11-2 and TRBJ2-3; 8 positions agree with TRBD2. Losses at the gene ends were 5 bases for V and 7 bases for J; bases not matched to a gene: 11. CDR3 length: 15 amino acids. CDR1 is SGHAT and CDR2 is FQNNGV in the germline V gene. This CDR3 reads CASSRSGGREYTQYF. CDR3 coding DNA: TGTGCCAGCAGCCGGAGCGGGGGCCGGGAGTATACGCAGTATTTT.

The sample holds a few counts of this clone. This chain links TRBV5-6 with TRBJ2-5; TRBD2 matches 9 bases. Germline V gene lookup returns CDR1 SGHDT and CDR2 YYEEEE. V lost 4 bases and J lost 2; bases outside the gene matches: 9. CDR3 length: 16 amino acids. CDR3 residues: CASSTGLAIAQETQYF. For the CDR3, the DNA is TGTGCCAGCAGCACCGGACTAGCGATTGCACAAGAGACCCAGTACTTC.

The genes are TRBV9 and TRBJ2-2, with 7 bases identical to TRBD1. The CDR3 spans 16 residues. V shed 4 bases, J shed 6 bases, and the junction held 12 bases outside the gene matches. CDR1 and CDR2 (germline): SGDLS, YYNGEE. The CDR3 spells CASSLRQGWSAGELFF. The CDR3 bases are TGTGCCAGCAGCTTAAGACAGGGATGGTCGGCCGGGGAGCTGTTTTTT.

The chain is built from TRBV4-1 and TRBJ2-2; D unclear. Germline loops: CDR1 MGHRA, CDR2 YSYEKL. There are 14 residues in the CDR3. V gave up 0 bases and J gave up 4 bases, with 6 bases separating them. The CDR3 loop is CASSQEISTGELFF. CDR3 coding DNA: TGCGCCAGCAGCCAAGAAATCAGCACCGGGGAGCTGTTTTTT.

The CDR3 spells CASSQDPGTGTSGVGETQYF. The CDR3 DNA sequence: TGCGCCAGCAGCCAAGATCCTGGAACCGGGACTAGCGGGGTGGGTGAGACCCAGTACTTC. V usage is TRBV4-3 and J usage is TRBJ2-5; 13 bases match TRBD2. This CDR3 spans 20 amino acids. The germline gives CDR1 LGHNA, CDR2 YSLEER. The V segment lost 0 bases and the J segment 5 bases; nucleotides outside the gene matches: 15.

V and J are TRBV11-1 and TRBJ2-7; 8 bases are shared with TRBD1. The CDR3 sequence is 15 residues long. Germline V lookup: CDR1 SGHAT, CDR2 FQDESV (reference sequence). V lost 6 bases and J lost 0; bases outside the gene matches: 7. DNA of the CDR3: TGTGCCAGCAGAACCGACAGGGGTTACTCCTACGAGCAGTACTTC. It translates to CASRTDRGYSYEQYF.

This CDR3 is CATSTRTGYEKLFF. The CDR3 DNA is TGTGCCACCAGCACCCGGACAGGGTATGAAAAACTGTTTTTT. The chain recombines TRBV15 with TRBJ1-4, with 8 positions matching TRBD1. The germline V gene has CDR1 LNHNV and CDR2 YYDKDF (reference sequence). CDR3 length equals 14 residues. With 4 bases clipped from V and 6 bases from J, the junction kept 4 bases outside the gene matches.

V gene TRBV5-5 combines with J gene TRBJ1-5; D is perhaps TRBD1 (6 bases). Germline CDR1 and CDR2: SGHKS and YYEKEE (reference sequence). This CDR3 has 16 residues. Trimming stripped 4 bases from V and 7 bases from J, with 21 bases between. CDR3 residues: CASSDTPGQRNQPQHF. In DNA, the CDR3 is TGTGCCAGCAGCGACACTCCGGGACAAAGGAACCAGCCCCAGCATTTT.

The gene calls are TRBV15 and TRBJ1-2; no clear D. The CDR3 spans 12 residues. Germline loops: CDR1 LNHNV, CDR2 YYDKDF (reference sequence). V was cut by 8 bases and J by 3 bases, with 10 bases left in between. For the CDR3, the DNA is TGTGCCACCTCAAGGGAGGACTATGGCTACACCTTC. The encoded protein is CATSREDYGYTF.